This T cell receptor (beta chain) was sequenced in a study of blood T cells in healthy people across ages. Staff drew 8 to 10 milliliters of peripheral blood from each donor. In its sample, this clonotype was seen once. A second PCR of roughly 7 to 11 cycles used a sample-barcoded 5' primer and a J-beta primer mix. In TCRdb, the 5' RACE reads were re-called with MiXCR into one record per CDR3 protein. The table has hundreds of thousands of distinct CDR3 sequences, roughly 43% seen once. Germline lookup yields CDR1 MNHNS and CDR2 SASEGT. This CDR3 has 14 residues. Trimming shortened V by 6 bases and J by 4 bases, and 16 bases separated the two germline ends.

The rearrangement links TRBV6-1 to TRBJ2-7, with D unresolved. The receptor's source is an elderly man in good health. Sequencing was performed on blood. The CDR3 sequence: CASRPAHVRYEQYF. The CDR3 nucleotides are TGTGCCAGCAGGCCGGCACACGTCCGGTACGAGCAGTACTTC.